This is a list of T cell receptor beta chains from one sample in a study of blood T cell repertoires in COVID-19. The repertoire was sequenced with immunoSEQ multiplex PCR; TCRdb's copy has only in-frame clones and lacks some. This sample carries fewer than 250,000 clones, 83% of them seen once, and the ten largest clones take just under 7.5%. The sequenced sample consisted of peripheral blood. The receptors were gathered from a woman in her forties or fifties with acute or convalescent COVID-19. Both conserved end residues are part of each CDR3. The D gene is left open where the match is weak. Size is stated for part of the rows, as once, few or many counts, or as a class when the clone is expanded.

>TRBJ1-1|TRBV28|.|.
TGTGCCAGCGCTCCTGTGGGGGGCACTGAAGCTTTCTTT
CASAPVGGTEAFF
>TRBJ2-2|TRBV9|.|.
TGTGCCAGCAGCTCAGATAACACCGGGGAGCTGTTTTTT
CASSSDNTGELFF
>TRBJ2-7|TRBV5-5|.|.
TGTGCCAGCTCCTCCCTAGCTACCGAGCAGTACTTC
CASSSLATEQYF
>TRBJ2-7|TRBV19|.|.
TGTGCCAGTAGTATAGATCGGGGAGGATCCTACGAGCAGTACTTC
CASSIDRGGSYEQYF
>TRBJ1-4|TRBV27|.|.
TGTGCCAGCAGCAGAACAGGGTTGGCTAATGAAAAACTGTTTTTT
CASSRTGLANEKLFF
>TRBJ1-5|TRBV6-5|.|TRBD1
TGTGCCAGCAGACGGGACAGGGAGGGTCAGCCCCAGCATTTT
CASRRDREGQPQHF
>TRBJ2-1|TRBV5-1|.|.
TGCGCCAGCAGCCAACAGGGTAATGAGCAGTTCTTC
CASSQQGNEQFF
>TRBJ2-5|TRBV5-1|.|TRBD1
TGCGCCAGCAGCTTGGCCGGGACAGGGGAAGAGACCCAGTACTTC
CASSLAGTGEETQYF
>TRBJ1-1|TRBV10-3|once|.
TGTGCCATCAGTGAGGGGAGGTCGAACACTGAAGCTTTCTTT
CAISEGRSNTEAFF
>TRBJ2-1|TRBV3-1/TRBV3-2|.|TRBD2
TGTGCCAGCAGCCCCCTTCTAGCGGGGGCTAACAATGAGCAGTTCTTC
CASSPLLAGANNEQFF
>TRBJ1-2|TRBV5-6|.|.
TGTGCCAGCAGCTTGACACAGGGCTACGGCTACACCTTC
CASSLTQGYGYTF
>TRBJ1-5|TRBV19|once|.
TGTGCCAGTAGTAGCACGGGTCAGCCCCAGCATTTT
CASSSTGQPQHF
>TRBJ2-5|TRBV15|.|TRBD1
TGTGCCACCAGCAGAGCATTGGGACAGGGACAAGAGACCCAGTACTTC
CATSRALGQGQETQYF
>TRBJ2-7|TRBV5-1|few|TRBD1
TGCGCCAGCCGCGAGAAACCCGGGACAGGGACCTTGGAGCAGTACTTC
CASREKPGTGTLEQYF
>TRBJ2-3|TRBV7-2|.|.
TGTGCCAGCAGCTTAGATTACAACACAGATACGCAGTATTTT
CASSLDYNTDTQYF
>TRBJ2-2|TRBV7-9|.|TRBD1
TGTGCCAGCAGCTCGGACAGGGATCGTACCGGGGAGCTGTTTTTT
CASSSDRDRTGELFF
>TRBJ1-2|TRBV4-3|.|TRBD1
TGCGCCAGCAGCCAAGTCTGGACAGGGGACGGCTACACCTTC
CASSQVWTGDGYTF
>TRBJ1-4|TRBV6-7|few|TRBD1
TGTGCCAGGATCGAGGGGGCTGTGGCTAATGAAAAACTGTTTTTT
CARIEGAVANEKLFF
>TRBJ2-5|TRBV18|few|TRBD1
TGTGCCAGCTCACCCGGGACAGGGGCGGCGACCCAGTACTTC
CASSPGTGAATQYF
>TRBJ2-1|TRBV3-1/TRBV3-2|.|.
TGTGCCAGCAGCTCAGGTAATCGAAAGTTCTTC
CASSSGNRKFF
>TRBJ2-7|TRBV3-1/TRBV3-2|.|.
TGTGCCAGCGACTCTGGGGTGGGGGGTTCCTACGAGCAGTACTTC
CASDSGVGGSYEQYF
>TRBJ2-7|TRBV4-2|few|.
TGTGCCAGCAGCCAATACAGGGAAACCTACGAGCAGTACTTC
CASSQYRETYEQYF
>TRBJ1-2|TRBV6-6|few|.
TGTGCCACCACGACAGTTAGTAGTAACTATGGCTACACCTTC
CATTTVSSNYGYTF
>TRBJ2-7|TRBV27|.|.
TGTGCCAGCAGTCTAGCCCTGGGGGGCTACGAGCAGTACTTC
CASSLALGGYEQYF
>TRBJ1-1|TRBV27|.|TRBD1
TGTGCCAGCAGTTCACAGGGGCCCAAGAACACTGAAGCTTTCTTT
CASSSQGPKNTEAFF
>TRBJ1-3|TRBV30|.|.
TGTGCCTGGAGAGAGAGGAAAAGGGGAAACACCATATATTTT
CAWRERKRGNTIYF
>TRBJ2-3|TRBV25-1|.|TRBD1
TGTGCCAGCAGTGAGCACAGGGACAGGGGGCGTCCAGATACGCAGTATTTT
CASSEHRDRGRPDTQYF
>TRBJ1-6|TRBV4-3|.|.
TGCGCCAGCAGCCAAGAGTATCCGAACCGGTCACCCCTCCACTTT
CASSQEYPNRSPLHF
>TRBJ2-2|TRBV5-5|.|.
TGTGCCAGCAGCTTGGAACTCGGCAGAGGTTTGATCGGCGGGGAGCTGTTTTTT
CASSLELGRGLIGGELFF